Presented here are 32 T cell receptor beta chains from one specimen sequenced in a study of T cell repertoires in cytomegalovirus infection. TCRdb re-analysed the reads in MiXCR, keeping a single row per CDR3 protein. The data show about 140,000 distinct CDR3 sequences, 5.5% to 8% seen once. Sequencing was done on a sample of PBMCs. The receptors were sampled from a human donor in good health (CMV status not recorded). Some clones in this sample may be carry-over from other donors' samples.

This clonotype has just a few counts. The J gene is TRBJ1-1, the V gene TRBV20-1; a possible D gene is TRBD1 (5 bases). Germline V gene data show CDR1 as DFQATT and CDR2 as SNEGSKA (reference sequence). This CDR3 is built from 16 residues. The V end lost 1 base, the J end lost 3 bases, and 18 bases lay between the germline ends. CDR3 in amino acids: CSARAPGWGPDTEAFF. For the CDR3, the DNA is TGCAGTGCTAGAGCTCCTGGGTGGGGCCCCGACACTGAAGCTTTCTTT.

This clonotype showed up many times. The chain joins TRBV7-8 to TRBJ2-1; 11 bases match TRBD1. Germline V CDR1 and CDR2: SGHVS, FQNEAQ. Trimming removed 5 bases from V and 6 bases from J; junction bases left unmatched: 3. The CDR3 has 14 residues. The CDR3 loop reads CASSQGTGGNEQFF. The DNA of the CDR3 is TGTGCCAGCAGCCAAGGGACAGGGGGCAATGAGCAGTTCTTC.

This clonotype was seen many times. The rearrangement uses TRBV7-8 and TRBJ1-1, with 9 bases identical to TRBD1. This CDR3 contains 13 residues. The germline V gene encodes CDR1 SGHVS and CDR2 FQNEAQ. The J segment lost 11 bases and the V segment lost 3 bases, leaving 7 bases of the junction unmatched. The CDR3 DNA reads as TGTGCCAGCAGCTTGGACCGACAGGGGGACGCTTTCTTT. As protein: CASSLDRQGDAFF.

There are many counts of this clonotype. This rearrangement joins TRBV7-2 to TRBJ2-1, with 9 bases identical to TRBD2. Germline trimming cut 3 bases from V and 9 bases from J; bases unmatched to any gene: 6. Germline values: CDR1 SGHTA, CDR2 FQGNSA. The CDR3 runs to 14 residues. Here the CDR3 DNA reads TGTGCCAGCAGCTTCGGCGGGGGGGCGGGTGAGCAGTTCTTC. This gives the protein CASSFGGGAGEQFF.

This clonotype was seen repeatedly, ten times or more. V is TRBV6-6 and J is TRBJ2-3; tentatively, D is TRBD1 or TRBD2 (5 bases each). Germline CDR1 and CDR2: MNHNY and SVGAGI (reference sequence). V lost 6 bases and J 2 bases, leaving 15 bases between the germline ends. The CDR3 totals 15 residues. CDR3 DNA sequence: TGTGCCAGCAGCCCGACGGGGCAGATCACAGATACGCAGTATTTT. This encodes CASSPTGQITDTQYF.

This clonotype was counted at least ten times. The chain uses TRBV2 and TRBJ2-5; D unresolved. The V end lost 7 bases, the J end lost 5 bases, and 11 bases lay between the germline ends. This CDR3 has 12 amino acids. Looked up from germline, CDR1 is SNHLY and CDR2 is FYNNEI. CDR3 loop: CASISFSETQYF. CDR3 nucleotide sequence: TGTGCCAGCATAAGTTTCTCGGAGACCCAGTACTTC.

This clonotype was picked up many times. The chain links TRBV7-2 to TRBJ1-5, with D maybe TRBD1 (5 bases). The germline V and J ends were trimmed by 1 base and 3 bases, with 10 bases remaining between them. This CDR3 contains 15 residues. Germline V CDR1 and CDR2: SGHTA, FQGNSA. The CDR3 DNA reads as TGTGCCAGCAGCTTAGGTAGACAGACCAATCAGCCCCAGCATTTT. Amino acid sequence: CASSLGRQTNQPQHF.

This clonotype was seen once. The chain uses TRBV20-1 and TRBJ2-3; no clear D. V lost 0 bases, J lost 1 base, and 8 bases lay in between. Germline CDR1 DFQATT, CDR2 SNEGSKA (reference sequence). The CDR3 sequence is 14 residues long. As DNA, the CDR3 is TGCAGTGCTAGAGACGCTCGGGGCACAGATACGCAGTATTTT. It yields the protein CSARDARGTDTQYF.

The table lists this clonotype with a few counts. V is TRBV3-1 and J is TRBJ2-3; 13 bases agree with TRBD2. This CDR3 has 15 amino acids. The J segment lost 5 bases and the V segment lost 6 bases, leaving 5 bases of the junction unmatched. Germline V gene data show CDR1 as LGHDT and CDR2 as YNNKEL (reference sequence). The CDR3 sequence is CASSRTSGGIDTQYF. As DNA, the CDR3 is TGTGCCAGCAGTCGGACTAGCGGGGGTATAGATACGCAGTATTTT.

In its sample, this clonotype was seen many times. The rearrangement links TRBV4-2 to TRBJ1-4, with 8 bases matching TRBD1. The germline V gene encodes CDR1 LGHNA and CDR2 YNFKEQ. V lost 2 bases to trimming and J lost 7 bases; unmatched junction nucleotides: 12. The CDR3 has 17 residues. Here the CDR3 reads CASSQNTGGGLVEKLFF. CDR3 nucleotides: TGTGCCAGCAGCCAAAATACAGGGGGAGGTTTAGTTGAAAAACTGTTTTTT.

This clonotype was seen ten or more times. The V gene is TRBV7-2, the J gene TRBJ2-3; TRBD2 aligns across 10 bases. The CDR3 sequence is 16 residues long. CDR1 is SGHTA and CDR2 is FQGNSA in the germline V gene. With 5 bases clipped from V and 6 bases from J, the junction kept 11 bases outside the gene matches. The CDR3 region is CASSNSLAGFWDTQYF. In DNA, the CDR3 is TGTGCCAGCAGCAATTCACTAGCGGGGTTCTGGGATACGCAGTATTTT. The variable domain in full, completed from reference TRBV7-2 and TRBJ2-3, reads GAGVSQSPSNKVTEKGKDVELRCDPISGHTALYWYRQSLGQGLEFLIYFQGNSAPDKSGLPSDRFSAERTGGSVSTLTIQRTQQEDSAVYLCASSNSLAGFWDTQYFGPGTRLTVL.

The J gene is TRBJ1-2, the V gene TRBV29-1; 7 bases match TRBD1. The CDR3 consists of 21 residues. Germline-derived CDR1 and CDR2 are SQVTM and ANQGSEA. The CDR3 nucleotides read TGCACCCACGCTCGACAGGGAAGTACCCCGCCATGCATCGTTCCTAACTATGGCTACACCTTC. Translation: CTHARQGSTPPCIVPNYGYTF.

There are many counts of this clonotype. The chain is built from TRBV2 and TRBJ1-2; a possible D gene is TRBD1 (5 bases). V lost 8 bases and J 3 bases, leaving 10 bases between the germline ends. Germline V gene sequence: CDR1 SNHLY, CDR2 FYNNEI. The CDR3 is 12 residues long. Here the CDR3 reads CASLRDDYGYTF. CDR3 nucleotide sequence: TGTGCCAGCCTCAGGGACGACTATGGCTACACCTTC.

On this clonotype: Being one base from a much bigger clone, this may be a read error. The chain carries TRBV20-1 and TRBJ1-5; no clear D gene. The CDR3 is 14 residues long. V was pared by 3 bases and J by 3 bases, with 12 bases between. Germline assignment: CDR1 DFQATT and CDR2 SNEGSKA (reference sequence). The CDR3 DNA sequence: TGCAGTGCTAGTTCCCAGGCTTTCAATCAGCCCCAGCATTTT. This encodes CSASSQAFNQPQHF.

This chain connects TRBV12-3 or TRBV12-4 to TRBJ2-7; unclear D gene. The CDR3 length is 14 residues. V was pared by 5 bases and J by 0 bases, with 11 bases between. The chain's CDR3 is CASSMDRSSYEQYF. CDR3 DNA sequence: TGTGCCAGCAGTATGGATAGGAGCTCCTACGAGCAGTACTTC.

This clonotype has at least ten counts. The chain is built from TRBV20-1 and TRBJ1-3; 8 nucleotides match TRBD1. The V segment lost 6 bases and the J segment 0 bases; nucleotides outside the gene matches: 13. The CDR3 is 17 residues long. The V gene's germline CDR1 is DFQATT and CDR2 SNEGSKA (reference sequence). CDR3 coding DNA: TGCAGTGCCCAGATCCCAGGGGGCGCCGACTCTGGAAACACCATATATTTT. Translated: CSAQIPGGADSGNTIYF.

This clonotype was counted many times. The chain carries TRBV7-2 and TRBJ2-2, with D hard to call. Trimming shortened V by 4 bases and J by 6 bases, and 6 bases separated the two germline ends. CDR1 is SGHTA and CDR2 is FQGNSA in the germline V gene. The CDR3 consists of 12 residues. The CDR3: CASSYRAGELFF. In DNA form, the CDR3 reads TGTGCCAGCAGCTACCGCGCCGGGGAGCTGTTTTTT.

V gene TRBV7-9 combines with J gene TRBJ1-3, with D unclear. The CDR3 runs to 16 residues. Looked up from germline, CDR1 is SEHNR and CDR2 is FQNEAQ (reference sequence). V shed 0 bases and J shed 1 base, with 10 bases lying between them. CDR3 sequence: CASSLAPTPSGNTIYF. The DNA of the CDR3 is TGTGCCAGCAGCTTAGCGCCCACCCCTTCTGGAAACACCATATATTTT. The whole variable domain, remainder taken from reference TRBV7-9 and TRBJ1-3, is DTGVSQNPRHKITKRGQNVTFRCDPISEHNRLYWYRQTLGQGPEFLTYFQNEAQLEKSRLLSDRFSAERPKGSFSTLEIQRTEQGDSAMYLCASSLAPTPSGNTIYFGEGSWLTVV.

This clonotype was counted between two and nine times. The chain recombines TRBV7-2 with TRBJ1-6; the D gene is possibly TRBD1 (6 bases). The CDR3 runs to 14 residues. Trimming shortened V by 2 bases and J by 9 bases, and 11 bases separated the two germline ends. Germline CDR1 reads SGHTA; CDR2 reads FQGNSA. The CDR3 DNA reads TGTGCCAGCAGCTTAAGGGGGTTGGGTTCACCCCTCCACTTT. It is translated as CASSLRGLGSPLHF.

The chain employs TRBV10-2 and TRBJ2-3; D might be TRBD1 or TRBD2, each matching 5 bases. Deletions cut 4 bases from V and 2 bases from J, with 19 bases between. This CDR3 has 17 amino acids. Germline assignment: CDR1 WSHSY and CDR2 SAAADI. CDR3 coding DNA: TGCGCCAGCAGTGGACCCCTGAGGGGCGCCAACACAGATACGCAGTATTTT. It yields the protein CASSGPLRGANTDTQYF.

The V gene is TRBV11-2, the J gene TRBJ1-4; D perhaps matches TRBD1 (6 bases). This CDR3 has 15 amino acids. The ends were cut back, 5 bases at V and 1 base at J, with 11 bases in the middle. CDR1 SGHAT and CDR2 FQNNGV come from the germline V gene. Written as DNA, the CDR3 is TGTGCCAGCAGCGCGACCAGGGGAACTAATGAAAAACTGTTTTTT. Its protein is CASSATRGTNEKLFF.

This clonotype has ten or more counts. This chain connects TRBV29-1 to TRBJ2-1; TRBD1 matches 10 bases. J was trimmed by 12 bases and V by 0 bases; bases with no gene match: 8. CDR3 length: 14 residues. From germline, CDR1 is SQVTM and CDR2 ANQGSEA. CDR3: CSVEETGGKSGQFF. The CDR3 coding sequence is TGCAGCGTTGAAGAGACAGGGGGCAAAAGTGGGCAGTTCTTC.

This clonotype was picked up many times. CDR3 loop: CASSGGRRGSSYNEQFF. The CDR3 nucleotides are TGTGCCAGCAGCGGCGGCAGGCGGGGGAGCTCCTACAATGAGCAGTTCTTC. The V and J genes are TRBV7-2 and TRBJ2-1; the match to TRBD2 covers 7 bases. Per the germline V gene, CDR1 is SGHTA and CDR2 is FQGNSA. V was clipped by 5 bases and J by 0 bases; unmatched bases: 10. This CDR3 has 17 amino acids.

V usage is TRBV20-1 and J usage is TRBJ1-1, with no clear D. The ends were cut back, 6 bases at V and 0 bases at J, with 11 bases in the middle. The germline CDR1 and CDR2 sequences are DFQATT and SNEGSKA (reference sequence). This CDR3 region has 13 residues. The CDR3 region is CSAPVVMNTEAFF. DNA for the CDR3: TGCAGTGCCCCGGTAGTTATGAACACTGAAGCTTTCTTT.

This clonotype was counted ten times or more. The V gene is TRBV7-8, the J gene TRBJ1-2; D not certain. The CDR3 is made up of 15 amino acids. Germline CDR1 and CDR2: SGHVS and FQNEAQ. Trimming removed 1 base at V and 3 bases at J, with 12 bases between. The CDR3 reads CASSLERMTDYGYTF. DNA for the CDR3: TGTGCCAGCAGCTTAGAGAGAATGACGGACTATGGCTACACCTTC.

On this clonotype: A much bigger clone sits one base away, suggesting this may be a read error. The J gene is TRBJ2-7, the V gene TRBV29-1; tentatively, D is TRBD1 or TRBD2 (6 bases each). Germline V lookup: CDR1 SQVTM, CDR2 ANQGSEA. This CDR3 comprises 12 residues. In nucleotides, the CDR3 is TGCGGCGTTCGGGGGCAAACCTACGAGCAGTACTTC. Residues: CGVRGQTYEQYF.

This clonotype was seen ten or more times. The gene calls are TRBV11-2 and TRBJ1-3, with D unclear. The ends were cut back, 5 bases at V and 1 base at J, with 9 bases in the middle. The V gene's germline CDR1 is SGHAT and CDR2 FQNNGV. This CDR3 is built from 14 residues. CDR3 in DNA: TGTGCCAGCAGCCCTACCCGTTCTGGAAACACCATATATTTT. It yields the protein CASSPTRSGNTIYF.

There are many counts of this clonotype. The chain has TRBV20-1 and TRBJ1-5, with 8 bases fitting TRBD1. CDR1 and CDR2 from the germline V gene are DFQATT and SNEGSKA (reference sequence). The CDR3 is 14 amino acids. The V gene end was trimmed by 6 bases and the J gene end by 4 bases; junction bases not matched to a gene: 8. The CDR3 sequence: CSAADRGGNQPQHF. The CDR3 DNA reads TGCAGTGCAGCCGACAGGGGAGGAAATCAGCCCCAGCATTTT.

This clonotype was counted many times. The gene calls are TRBV5-4 and TRBJ1-1, with 8 bases identical to TRBD1. This CDR3 spans 17 amino acids. After removal of 1 base from V and 4 bases from J, the junction contained 12 bases not matched to a gene. Germline V gene sequence: CDR1 SGHNT, CDR2 YYREEE (reference sequence). In DNA, the CDR3 is TGTGCCAGCAGCTTGTCACAGGGGGTTCTTGTGGGCACTGAAGCTTTCTTT. This translates into CASSLSQGVLVGTEAFF.

The chain links TRBV20-1 to TRBJ1-5; D unresolved. V lost 5 bases, J lost 9 bases, and 8 bases lay in between. The CDR3 has 10 amino acids. Germline V lookup: CDR1 DFQATT, CDR2 SNEGSKA (reference sequence). The CDR3 loop reads CSAGPGPQHF. CDR3 DNA: TGCAGTGCTGGGCCAGGGCCCCAGCATTTT.

The chain employs TRBV28 and TRBJ2-7; 7 bases line up with TRBD1. V dropped 6 bases and J dropped 2; count of bases not matched to a gene: 10. This CDR3 has 15 amino acids. Germline V gene lookup returns CDR1 MDHEN and CDR2 SYDVKM. CDR3 in amino acids: CASSLAGTAPYEQYF. The CDR3 DNA follows: TGTGCCAGCAGCCTGGCCGGGACAGCTCCCTACGAGCAGTACTTC.

This clonotype was counted ten times or more. This sequence joins TRBV11-2 and TRBJ1-5; tentative D call: TRBD1 (5 bases). Trimming pared 5 bases from V and 5 bases from J, leaving 16 bases between. Germline values: CDR1 SGHAT, CDR2 FQNNGV. The CDR3 spans 15 residues. CDR3 coding DNA: TGTGCCAGCAGCCCACGTTCGGGGCCAGATCAGCCCCAGCATTTT. Translated: CASSPRSGPDQPQHF.